The present T cell receptor beta chain was sequenced within a study of graft-versus-host responses after intestinal transplantation. Study details: In this cohort, recipients had multivisceral, liver-intestinal, or isolated intestinal transplants. All recipients were given anti-thymocyte globulin induction, and tacrolimus and steroids were then administered for roughly 3 years.

The table lists this clone with a count of one. Its antigen is unidentified. The identical CDR3 is also encoded by other nucleotide sequences in the sample. Measured with immunoSEQ multiplex PCR; TCRdb has only the in-frame clones, and not every one. The sample includes over 100,000 clones, approximately 90% of them seen just once. Regarding the study as a whole: GvH clones occurred in recipient marrow; some first appeared in ileum or blood.

The sequence derives from a human donor who was the organ donor for an intestinal transplant. The source material was unstimulated CD4+ T cells sorted from spleen or lymph node cells, sampled before transplant.

The CDR3 protein is CASSLGGSSYNEQFF. The CDR3 bases are TGTGCCAGCAGCTTGGGGGGTAGCTCCTACAATGAGCAGTTCTTC. The chain employs TRBV27 and TRBJ2-1; perhaps TRBD2 as D (6 bases). The CDR3 totals 15 residues. Trimming took off 6 bases at V and 0 bases at J, with 12 bases between the two ends. The germline V gene has CDR1 MNHEY and CDR2 SMNVEV (reference sequence).